These 9 T cell receptor beta chains were sequenced from one sample in a study of PD-L1 blockade in urothelial cancer. The data were produced by immunoSEQ multiplex PCR, yet TCRdb's version contains in-frame clones alone and is incomplete. This sample has about 110,000 clones, with 70% to 90% found just once. The sequencing here drew on PBMCs, taken around atezolizumab (anti-PD-L1) treatment. Receptor source: a man aged 50 or older with urothelial cancer.

J is TRBJ1-2 and V is TRBV6-1; D unclear. Trimming cost V 4 bases and J 4 bases, with 13 bases left between them. The CDR3 totals 14 residues. CDR1 MNHNS and CDR2 SASEGT come from the germline V gene. CDR3 sequence reads: CASSVPPSSYGYTF. CDR3 nucleotides: TGTGCCAGCAGTGTCCCCCCGAGTAGCTATGGCTACACCTTC.

The rearrangement links TRBV5-1 to TRBJ2-1, with 9 bases matching TRBD2. CDR3 length equals 16 residues. Per the germline V gene, CDR1 is SGHRS and CDR2 is YFSETQ. V gave up 4 bases and J gave up 4 bases; unmatched junction bases: 9. In DNA, the CDR3 is TGCGCCAGCAGCCTGTCTAGCGGGACGGTTTACAATGAGCAGTTCTTC. Translation: CASSLSSGTVYNEQFF. Full variable domain (remainder filled in from reference TRBV5-1 and TRBJ2-1): KAGVTQTPRYLIKTRGQQVTLSCSPISGHRSVSWYQQTPGQGLQFLFEYFSETQRNKGNFPGRFSGRQFSNSRSEMNVSTLELGDSALYLCASSLSSGTVYNEQFFGPGTRLTVL.

This chain joins TRBV2 and TRBJ1-1, with 10 bases matching TRBD1. The germline CDR1 and CDR2 sequences are SNHLY and FYNNEI. V dropped 6 bases and J dropped 5; count of bases not matched to a gene: 9. The CDR3 contains 15 residues. For the CDR3, the DNA is TGTGCCAGCAGAGCCCGGACAGGGGGACGGACTGAAGCTTTCTTT. Its protein is CASRARTGGRTEAFF.

This rearrangement joins TRBV5-1 to TRBJ2-1, with TRBD2 matching 9 bases. The CDR3 extends over 15 amino acids. Trimming cost V 6 bases and J 3 bases; bases outside gene matches: 7. The germline V gene has CDR1 SGHRS and CDR2 YFSETQ. The CDR3 loop is CASKGGRAVYNEQFF. CDR3 coding DNA: TGCGCCAGCAAGGGCGGGAGGGCCGTCTACAATGAGCAGTTCTTC.

The gene calls are TRBV28 and TRBJ2-7; a weak D match, TRBD2 (6 bases). Trimming left V 1 base short and J 2 bases short, with 12 bases between. The CDR3 has 15 amino acids. Germline lookup yields CDR1 MDHEN and CDR2 SYDVKM. The CDR3, as DNA: TGTGCCAGCAGTTTATTAGGAGGGCTTGCCTACGAGCAGTACTTC. This codes for CASSLLGGLAYEQYF.

This rearrangement joins TRBV19 to TRBJ2-7; D not certain. The V and J ends lost 7 bases and 6 bases respectively, with 13 bases between them. The CDR3 has 12 amino acids. Germline V lookup: CDR1 LNHDA, CDR2 SQIVND (reference sequence). The CDR3 DNA sequence: TGTGCCAGTACGAATAGCTTGGGCGAGCAGTACTTC. This codes for CASTNSLGEQYF.

The V and J genes are TRBV5-6 and TRBJ2-3; D is possibly TRBD1 (8 bases). Trimming removed 2 bases from V and 1 base from J, with 17 bases in between. The CDR3 loop spans 17 amino acids. CDR1 is SGHDT, CDR2 YYEEEE, per germline. The CDR3 DNA reads as TGTGCCAGCAGCTTCACAACCACAGGGGGGGGCACAGATACGCAGTATTTT. It codes for CASSFTTTGGGTDTQYF.

The sample holds one count of this clone. This chain connects TRBV6-1 to TRBJ1-3, with 9 positions matching TRBD1. The germline gives CDR1 MNHNS, CDR2 SASEGT. V trimming: 8 bases; J trimming: 8 bases; junction bases outside the gene matches: 7. This CDR3 spans 13 amino acids. The CDR3 here is CASAGQGGYTIYF. The CDR3 nucleotides are TGTGCCAGCGCGGGACAGGGCGGATACACCATATATTTT.

This sequence joins TRBV6-1 and TRBJ1-1; possible D gene TRBD1, 5 bases. This CDR3 spans 13 amino acids. The V and J ends lost 7 bases and 1 base respectively, with 10 bases between them. Per germline, CDR1 MNHNS and CDR2 SASEGT. CDR3 residues: CASTEQENTEAFF. In nucleotides, the CDR3 is TGTGCCAGCACCGAACAGGAGAACACTGAAGCTTTCTTT.